These 10 T cell receptor beta chains were all obtained from the same sample, sequenced in a study of shared clonotypes between healthy human individuals (TCRdb year 2020). The receptor library was made with the immunoSEQ multiplex PCR assay. Not all clones reach the TCRdb copy of this immuneACCESS table, which keeps in-frame sequences only. Checked studies attribute under half of the gap to unresolved V genes and leave the rest unexplained. Here the sample has some 2.1 million clones; roughly 94% occur a single time. Of the sample, about 1.1% is held by the ten largest clones. CD8 naive samples were obtained by positive selection for CCR7 among CD45RO-negative cells, yielding a CD45RA+CCR7+ population from which TemRA cells were excluded. The sequenced sample consisted of naive CD8+ T cells sorted from blood. The intended sense of this specimen's cell subset or site label: CD45RA+CCR7+. Receptors originate from a man younger than 30 in good health.

About this clone: The sample holds other DNA sequences that translate to the same CDR3. This rearrangement joins TRBV6-5 to TRBJ2-1; 9 nucleotides line up with TRBD1. CDR1 and CDR2 (germline): MNHEY, SVGAGI. The CDR3 consists of 16 residues. V trimming: 2 bases; J trimming: 3 bases; junction bases outside the gene matches: 5. The CDR3 protein is CASSYGQGLSYNEQFF. Written as DNA, the CDR3 is TGTGCCAGCAGTTACGGACAGGGGCTGAGCTACAATGAGCAGTTCTTC.

In DNA form, the CDR3 reads TGTGCCATCACCCGAGAGGAGGAGGGACCGAACAATGAGCAGTTCTTC. Protein product: CAITREEEGPNNEQFF. The rearrangement joins TRBV10-3 to TRBJ2-1; tentative D call: TRBD2 (6 bases). Deletions cut 7 bases from V and 5 bases from J, with 21 bases between. The CDR3 totals 16 residues. The V gene's germline CDR1 is ENHRY and CDR2 SYGVKD.

This clone was seen once. This sequence joins TRBV9 and TRBJ2-3; D not certain. The germline V and J ends were trimmed by 1 base and 0 bases, with 9 bases remaining between them. The germline V gene encodes CDR1 SGDLS and CDR2 YYNGEE. This CDR3 has 15 residues. The CDR3 protein is CASSVLSVSTDTQYF. The CDR3 DNA follows: TGTGCCAGCAGCGTATTGTCCGTCAGCACAGATACGCAGTATTTT.

About this clone itself: This specimen includes other DNA sequences encoding the same CDR3. The chain couples TRBV30 to TRBJ2-7; D is undetermined. CDR1 and CDR2 (germline): GTSNPN, SVGIG (reference sequence). The ends were cut back, 0 bases at V and 0 bases at J, with 6 bases in the middle. The CDR3 loop spans 13 amino acids. This CDR3 is CAWSVGSSYEQYF. The DNA of the CDR3 is TGTGCCTGGAGTGTTGGCAGCTCCTACGAGCAGTACTTC.

The CDR3 bases are TGTGCCAGCAGCTTAGCGGGAGGGCGCACAGATACGCAGTATTTT. It yields the protein CASSLAGGRTDTQYF. The chain carries TRBV5-6 and TRBJ2-3; TRBD2 agrees at 10 bases. V trimming: 2 bases; J trimming: 1 base; junction bases outside the gene matches: 1. The CDR3 covers 15 residues. Germline-derived CDR1 and CDR2 are SGHDT and YYEEEE.

V and J are TRBV18 and TRBJ2-1; 7 bases line up with TRBD2. Germline V gene data show CDR1 as KGHSH and CDR2 as LQKENI. V lost 4 bases to trimming and J lost 8 bases; unmatched junction nucleotides: 8. The CDR3 runs 14 residues. The CDR3 DNA is TGTGCCAGCTCACTTCGGACTAGTCTCGATGAGCAGTTCTTC. Amino acid sequence: CASSLRTSLDEQFF.

The chain recombines TRBV7-9 with TRBJ2-5; 8 positions agree with TRBD2. With V trimmed by 5 bases and J by 4 bases, 9 bases remained unmatched. Germline CDR1 reads SEHNR; CDR2 reads FQNEAQ (reference sequence). The CDR3 is 15 amino acids. CDR3 protein: CASSPDGGAPETQYF. The CDR3 DNA reads TGTGCCAGCAGCCCCGACGGGGGGGCCCCAGAGACCCAGTACTTC.

The rearrangement links TRBV6-5 to TRBJ2-2, with 10 bases fitting TRBD2. The CDR3 runs to 16 residues. CDR1 is MNHEY and CDR2 is SVGAGI in the germline V gene. V shed 2 bases and J 4 bases; nucleotides not matched to a gene: 4. CDR3 loop: CASSYVSGRATGELFF. CDR3 DNA sequence: TGTGCCAGCAGTTACGTGAGCGGGAGGGCCACCGGGGAGCTGTTTTTT.

J is TRBJ2-2 and V is TRBV11-2; D possibly uses TRBD1 or TRBD2 (5 bases each). Per the germline V gene, CDR1 is SGHAT and CDR2 is FQNNGV. The CDR3 sequence is 13 residues long. Trimming stripped 0 bases from V and 11 bases from J, with 10 bases between. CDR3 sequence reads: CASSLEMGRELFF. CDR3 in DNA: TGTGCCAGCAGCTTAGAGATGGGACGAGAGCTGTTTTTT.

About this clone itself: Other nucleotide sequences from this sample produce the same CDR3. This chain joins TRBV13 and TRBJ1-5, with D hard to call. The CDR3 has 12 amino acids. Between the trimmed V and J ends, which lost 5 bases and 4 bases, there was a span of 6 bases. CDR1 PRHDT and CDR2 FYEKMQ come from the germline V gene (reference sequence). The CDR3 DNA reads TGTGCCAGCAGCCGGGAAAATCAGCCCCAGCATTTT. Encoded protein: CASSRENQPQHF.